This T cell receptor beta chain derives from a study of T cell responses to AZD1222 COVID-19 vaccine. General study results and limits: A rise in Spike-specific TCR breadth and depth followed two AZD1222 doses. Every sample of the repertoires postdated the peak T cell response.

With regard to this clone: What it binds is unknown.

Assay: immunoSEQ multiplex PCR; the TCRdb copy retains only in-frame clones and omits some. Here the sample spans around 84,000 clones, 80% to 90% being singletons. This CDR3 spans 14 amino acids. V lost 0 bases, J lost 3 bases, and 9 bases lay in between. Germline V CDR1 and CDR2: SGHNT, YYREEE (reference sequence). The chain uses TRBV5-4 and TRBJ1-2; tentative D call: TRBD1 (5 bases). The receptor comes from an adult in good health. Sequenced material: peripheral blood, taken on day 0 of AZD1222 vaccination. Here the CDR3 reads CASSLDQGYYGYTF. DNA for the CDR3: TGTGCCAGCAGCTTGGACCAGGGCTACTATGGCTACACCTTC.